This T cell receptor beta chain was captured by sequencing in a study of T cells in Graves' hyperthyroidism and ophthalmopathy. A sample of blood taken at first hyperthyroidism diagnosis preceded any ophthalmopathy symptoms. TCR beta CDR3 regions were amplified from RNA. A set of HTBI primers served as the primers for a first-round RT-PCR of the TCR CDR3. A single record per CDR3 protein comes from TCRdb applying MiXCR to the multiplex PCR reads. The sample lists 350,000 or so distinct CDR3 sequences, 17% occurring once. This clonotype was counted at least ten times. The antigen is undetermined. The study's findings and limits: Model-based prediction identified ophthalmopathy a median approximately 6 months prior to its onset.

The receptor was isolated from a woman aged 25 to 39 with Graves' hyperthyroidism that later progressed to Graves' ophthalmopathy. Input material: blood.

The CDR3 loop is CASSYSAREDLSYNEQFF. CDR3 DNA: TGTGCCAGCAGTTACTCGGCCAGGGAAGACCTCTCCTACAATGAGCAGTTCTTC. This chain links TRBV6-5 with TRBJ2-1; perhaps TRBD1 as D (5 bases). Germline-derived CDR1 and CDR2 are MNHEY and SVGAGI. This CDR3 has 18 amino acids. V was pared by 0 bases and J by 0 bases, with 15 bases between.